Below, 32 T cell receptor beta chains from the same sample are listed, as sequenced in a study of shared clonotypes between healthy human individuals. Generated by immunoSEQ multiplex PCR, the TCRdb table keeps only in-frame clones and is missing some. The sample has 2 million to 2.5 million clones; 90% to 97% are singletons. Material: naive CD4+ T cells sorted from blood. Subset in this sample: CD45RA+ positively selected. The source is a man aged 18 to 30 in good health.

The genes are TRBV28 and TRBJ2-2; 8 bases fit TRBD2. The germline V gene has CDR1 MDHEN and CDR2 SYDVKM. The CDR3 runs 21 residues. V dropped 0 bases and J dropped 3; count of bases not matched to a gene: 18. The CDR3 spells CASSLWYPSPSGPPDTGELFF. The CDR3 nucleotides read TGTGCCAGCAGTTTATGGTACCCCTCCCCTAGCGGGCCGCCCGACACCGGGGAGCTGTTTTTT.

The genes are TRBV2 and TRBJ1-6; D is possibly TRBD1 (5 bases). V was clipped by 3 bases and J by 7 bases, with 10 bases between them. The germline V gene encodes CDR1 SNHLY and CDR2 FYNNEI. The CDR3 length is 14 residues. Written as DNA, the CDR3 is TGTGCCAGCAGTGATGAAAAGGGGAATTCACCCCTCCACTTT. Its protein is CASSDEKGNSPLHF.

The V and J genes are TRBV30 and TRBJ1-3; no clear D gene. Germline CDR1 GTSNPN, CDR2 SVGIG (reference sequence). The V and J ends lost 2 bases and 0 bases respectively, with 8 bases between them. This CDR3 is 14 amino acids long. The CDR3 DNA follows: TGTGCCTGGAGTTCCGGGAACTCTGGAAACACCATATATTTT. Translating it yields CAWSSGNSGNTIYF.

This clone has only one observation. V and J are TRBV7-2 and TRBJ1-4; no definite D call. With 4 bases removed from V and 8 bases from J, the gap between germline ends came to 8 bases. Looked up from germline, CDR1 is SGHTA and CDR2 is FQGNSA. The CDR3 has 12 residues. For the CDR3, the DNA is TGTGCCAGCAGCTCTCGACACGAAAAACTGTTTTTT. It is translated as CASSSRHEKLFF. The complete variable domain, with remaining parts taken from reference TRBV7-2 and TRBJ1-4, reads GAGVSQSPSNKVTEKGKDVELRCDPISGHTALYWYRQSLGQGLEFLIYFQGNSAPDKSGLPSDRFSAERTGGSVSTLTIQRTQQEDSAVYLCASSSRHEKLFFGSGTQLSVL.

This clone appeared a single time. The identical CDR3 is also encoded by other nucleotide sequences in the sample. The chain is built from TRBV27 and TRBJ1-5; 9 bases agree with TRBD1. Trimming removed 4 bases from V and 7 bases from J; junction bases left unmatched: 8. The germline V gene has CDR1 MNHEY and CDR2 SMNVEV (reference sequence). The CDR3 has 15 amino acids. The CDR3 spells CASSYLGTGSQPQHF. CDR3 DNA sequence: TGTGCCAGCAGTTACCTCGGGACAGGGTCACAGCCCCAGCATTTT.

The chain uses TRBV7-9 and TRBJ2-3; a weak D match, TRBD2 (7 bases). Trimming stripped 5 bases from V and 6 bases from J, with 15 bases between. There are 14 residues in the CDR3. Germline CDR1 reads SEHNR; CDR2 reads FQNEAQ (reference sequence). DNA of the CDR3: TGTGCCAGCAGCCTCGACCGGGGGGCGGATACGCAGTATTTT. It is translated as CASSLDRGADTQYF.

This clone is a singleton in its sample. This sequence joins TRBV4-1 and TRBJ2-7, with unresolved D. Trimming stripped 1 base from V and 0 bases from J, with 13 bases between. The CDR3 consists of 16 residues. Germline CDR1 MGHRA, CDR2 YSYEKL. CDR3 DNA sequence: TGCGCCAGCAGCCAAGGGCCAGCGCAGAGCTCCTACGAGCAGTACTTC. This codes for CASSQGPAQSSYEQYF.

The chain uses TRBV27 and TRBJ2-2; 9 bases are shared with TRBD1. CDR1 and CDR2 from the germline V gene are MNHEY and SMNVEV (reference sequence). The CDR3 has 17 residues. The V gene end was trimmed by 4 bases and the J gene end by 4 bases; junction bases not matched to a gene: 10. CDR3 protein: CASSWGRDRAFTGELFF. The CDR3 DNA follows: TGTGCCAGCAGTTGGGGCCGGGACAGGGCCTTCACCGGGGAGCTGTTTTTT.

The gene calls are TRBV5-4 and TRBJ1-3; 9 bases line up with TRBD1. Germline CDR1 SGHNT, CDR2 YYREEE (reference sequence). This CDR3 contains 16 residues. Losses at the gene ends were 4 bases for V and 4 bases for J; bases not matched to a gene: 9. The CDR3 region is CASSPAGTGSGNTIYF. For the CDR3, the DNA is TGTGCCAGCAGCCCGGCCGGGACAGGGTCCGGAAACACCATATATTTT.

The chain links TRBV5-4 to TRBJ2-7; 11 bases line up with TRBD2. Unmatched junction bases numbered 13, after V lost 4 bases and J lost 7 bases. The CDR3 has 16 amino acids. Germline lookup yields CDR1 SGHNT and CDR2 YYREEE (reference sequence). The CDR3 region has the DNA TGTGCCAGCAGCCGCGAACTACTAGCGGGAGCTGGGGAGCAGTACTTC. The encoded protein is CASSRELLAGAGEQYF.

CDR3 nucleotide sequence: TGTGCCAGCTCACCGGGCCTAGCGTCCTACGAGCAGTACTTC. Translated: CASSPGLASYEQYF. This chain uses TRBV18 with TRBJ2-7, with TRBD2 as a possible D gene (6 bases). The CDR3 loop spans 14 amino acids. V lost 3 bases and J 1 base, leaving 10 bases between the germline ends. The V gene's germline CDR1 is KGHSH and CDR2 LQKENI. Variable domain in full (rest from reference TRBV18 and TRBJ2-7): NAGVMQNPRHLVRRRGQEARLRCSPMKGHSHVYWYRQLPEEGLKFMVYLQKENIIDESGMPKERFSAEFPKEGPSILRIQQVVRGDSAAYFCASSPGLASYEQYFGPGTRLTVT.

The CDR3 DNA sequence: TGTGCCTGGAGTGGGGACCATTCCTATGGCTACACCTTC. The encoded protein is CAWSGDHSYGYTF. This chain links TRBV30 with TRBJ1-2; a weak D match, TRBD1 (5 bases). V was shortened by 1 base and J by 4 bases, with 10 bases between the two germline ends. The CDR3 spans 13 residues. Looked up from germline, CDR1 is GTSNPN and CDR2 is SVGIG (reference sequence).

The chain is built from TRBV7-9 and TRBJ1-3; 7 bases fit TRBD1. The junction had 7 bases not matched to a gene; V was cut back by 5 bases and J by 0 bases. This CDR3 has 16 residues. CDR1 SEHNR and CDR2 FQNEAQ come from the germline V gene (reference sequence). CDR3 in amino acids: CASSHPKGASGNTIYF. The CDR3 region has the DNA TGTGCCAGCAGCCACCCCAAGGGGGCCTCTGGAAACACCATATATTTT.

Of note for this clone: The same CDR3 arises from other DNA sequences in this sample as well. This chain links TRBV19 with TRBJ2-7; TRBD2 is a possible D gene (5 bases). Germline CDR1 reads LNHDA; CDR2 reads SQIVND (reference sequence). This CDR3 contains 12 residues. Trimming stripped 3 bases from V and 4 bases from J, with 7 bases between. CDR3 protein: CASSIPGYEQYF. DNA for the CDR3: TGTGCCAGTAGTATTCCGGGATACGAGCAGTACTTC.

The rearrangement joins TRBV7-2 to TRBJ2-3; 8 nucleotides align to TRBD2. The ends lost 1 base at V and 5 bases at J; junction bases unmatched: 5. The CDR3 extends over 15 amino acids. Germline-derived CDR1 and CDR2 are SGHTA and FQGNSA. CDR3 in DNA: TGTGCCAGCAGCTTAGATCGGGGGGGCAGAGATACGCAGTATTTT. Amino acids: CASSLDRGGRDTQYF.

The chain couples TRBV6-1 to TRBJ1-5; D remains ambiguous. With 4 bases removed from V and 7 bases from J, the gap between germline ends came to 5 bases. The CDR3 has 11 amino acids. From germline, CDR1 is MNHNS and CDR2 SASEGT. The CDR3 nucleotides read TGTGCCAGCAGTGTTCAACAGCCCCAGCATTTT. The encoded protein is CASSVQQPQHF.

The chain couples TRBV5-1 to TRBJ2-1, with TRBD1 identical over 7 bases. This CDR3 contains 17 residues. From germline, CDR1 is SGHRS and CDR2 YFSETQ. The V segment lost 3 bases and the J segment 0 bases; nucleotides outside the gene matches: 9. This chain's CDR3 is CASSSVNRGLSYNEQFF. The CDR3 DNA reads TGCGCCAGCAGCTCGGTAAACAGGGGCCTCTCCTACAATGAGCAGTTCTTC.

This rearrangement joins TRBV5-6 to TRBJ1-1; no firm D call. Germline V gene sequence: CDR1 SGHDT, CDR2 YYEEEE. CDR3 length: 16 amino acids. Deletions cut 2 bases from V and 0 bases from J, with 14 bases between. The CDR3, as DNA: TGTGCCAGCAGCTTAGTCACCGGTGGGCTGAACACTGAAGCTTTCTTT. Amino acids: CASSLVTGGLNTEAFF.

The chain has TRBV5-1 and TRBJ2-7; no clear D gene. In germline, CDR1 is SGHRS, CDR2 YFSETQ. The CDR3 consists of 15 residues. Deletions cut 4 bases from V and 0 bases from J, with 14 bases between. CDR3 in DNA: TGCGCCAGCAGCGCGACGGGTCAGAGCTCCTACGAGCAGTACTTC. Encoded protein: CASSATGQSSYEQYF.

The CDR3 DNA is TGTGCCAGCAGCTTAGGGCCGAGCACCGGGGAGCTGTTTTTT. Amino acids: CASSLGPSTGELFF. The chain links TRBV11-2 to TRBJ2-2; D is unclear. The CDR3 contains 14 residues. V dropped 1 base and J dropped 4 bases, with 7 bases sitting between them. CDR1 is SGHAT and CDR2 is FQNNGV in the germline V gene.

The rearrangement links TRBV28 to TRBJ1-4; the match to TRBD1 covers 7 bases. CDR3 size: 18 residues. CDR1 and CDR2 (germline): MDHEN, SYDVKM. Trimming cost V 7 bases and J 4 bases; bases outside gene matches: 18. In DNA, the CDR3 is TGTGCCAGCATCTTCGGAGGGACAGCAGCTATCTTTAATGAAAAACTGTTTTTT. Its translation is CASIFGGTAAIFNEKLFF.

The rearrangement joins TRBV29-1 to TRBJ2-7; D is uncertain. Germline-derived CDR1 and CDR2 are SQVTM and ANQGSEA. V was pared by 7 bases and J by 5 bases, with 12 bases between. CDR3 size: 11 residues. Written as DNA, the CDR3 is TGCAGCGCCACTCAAACTCACGAGCAGTACTTC. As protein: CSATQTHEQYF.

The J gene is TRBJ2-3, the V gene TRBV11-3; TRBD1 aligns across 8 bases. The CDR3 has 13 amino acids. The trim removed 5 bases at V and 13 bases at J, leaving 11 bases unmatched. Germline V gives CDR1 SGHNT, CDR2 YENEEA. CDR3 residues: CASSTTQGAREYF. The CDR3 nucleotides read TGTGCCAGCAGCACCACTCAGGGGGCAAGGGAGTATTTT. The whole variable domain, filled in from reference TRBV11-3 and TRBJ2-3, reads EAGVVQSPRYKIIEKKQPVAFWCNPISGHNTLYWYLQNLGQGPELLIRYENEEAVDDSQLPKDRFSAERLKGVDSTLKIQPAELGDSAVYLCASSTTQGAREYFGPGTRLTVL.

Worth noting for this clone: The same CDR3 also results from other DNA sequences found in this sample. The CDR3 reads CASSFPAADTQYF. DNA of the CDR3: TGTGCCAGCAGCTTCCCTGCCGCAGATACGCAGTATTTT. The V call is TRBV5-4, the J call TRBJ2-3, with no clear D. The V end was cut by 2 bases, the J end by 4 bases, with 8 bases between. The V gene's germline CDR1 is SGHNT and CDR2 YYREEE (reference sequence). The CDR3 runs 13 residues.

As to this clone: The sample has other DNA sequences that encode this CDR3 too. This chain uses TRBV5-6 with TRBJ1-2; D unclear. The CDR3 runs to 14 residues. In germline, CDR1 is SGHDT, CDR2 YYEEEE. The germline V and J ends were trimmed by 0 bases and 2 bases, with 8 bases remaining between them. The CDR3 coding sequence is TGTGCCAGCAGCTTGGCCGGTCAGAACTATGGCTACACCTTC. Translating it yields CASSLAGQNYGYTF.

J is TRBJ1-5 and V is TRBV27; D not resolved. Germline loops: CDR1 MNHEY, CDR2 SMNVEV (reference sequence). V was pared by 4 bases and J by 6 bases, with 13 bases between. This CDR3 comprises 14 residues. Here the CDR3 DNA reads TGTGCCAGCAGTTGGTTTTCGGGTAGTCAGCCCCAGCATTTT. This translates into CASSWFSGSQPQHF.

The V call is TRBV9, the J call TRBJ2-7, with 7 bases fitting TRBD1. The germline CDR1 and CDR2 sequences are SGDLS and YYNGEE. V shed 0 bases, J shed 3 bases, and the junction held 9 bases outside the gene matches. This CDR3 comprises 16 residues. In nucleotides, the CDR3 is TGTGCCAGCAGCGTAGGTCGGGACAGCACAGACTACGAGCAGTACTTC. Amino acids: CASSVGRDSTDYEQYF.

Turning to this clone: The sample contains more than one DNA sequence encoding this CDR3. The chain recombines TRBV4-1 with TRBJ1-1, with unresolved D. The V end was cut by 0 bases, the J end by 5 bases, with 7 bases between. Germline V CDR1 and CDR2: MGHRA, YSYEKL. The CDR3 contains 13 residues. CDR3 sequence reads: CASSQDSGTEAFF. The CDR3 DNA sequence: TGCGCCAGCAGCCAAGATAGCGGGACTGAAGCTTTCTTT.

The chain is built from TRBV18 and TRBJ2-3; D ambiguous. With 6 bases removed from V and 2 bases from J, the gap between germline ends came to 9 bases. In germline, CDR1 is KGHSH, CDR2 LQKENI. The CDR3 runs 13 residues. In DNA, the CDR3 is TGTGCCAGCTCGGCCGGATACACAGATACGCAGTATTTT. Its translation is CASSAGYTDTQYF.

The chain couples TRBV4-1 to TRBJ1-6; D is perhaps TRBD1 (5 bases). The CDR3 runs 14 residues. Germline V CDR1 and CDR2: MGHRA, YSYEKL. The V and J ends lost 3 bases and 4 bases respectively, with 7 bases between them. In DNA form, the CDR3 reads TGCGCCAGCAGCCAGGGGCAGTATAATTCACCCCTCCACTTT. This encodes CASSQGQYNSPLHF.

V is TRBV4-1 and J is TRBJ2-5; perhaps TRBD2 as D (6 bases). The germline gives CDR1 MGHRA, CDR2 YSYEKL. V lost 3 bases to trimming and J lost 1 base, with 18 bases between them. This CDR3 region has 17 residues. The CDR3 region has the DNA TGCGCCAGCAGCCAGCTCAACCTAGCGACATTCCAAGAGACCCAGTACTTC. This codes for CASSQLNLATFQETQYF.

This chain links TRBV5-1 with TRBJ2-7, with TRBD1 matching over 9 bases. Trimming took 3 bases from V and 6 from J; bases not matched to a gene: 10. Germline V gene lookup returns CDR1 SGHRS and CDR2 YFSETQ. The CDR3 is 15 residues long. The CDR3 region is CASSWEPGQGREQYF. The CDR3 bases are TGCGCCAGCAGCTGGGAACCGGGACAGGGTCGCGAGCAGTACTTC.